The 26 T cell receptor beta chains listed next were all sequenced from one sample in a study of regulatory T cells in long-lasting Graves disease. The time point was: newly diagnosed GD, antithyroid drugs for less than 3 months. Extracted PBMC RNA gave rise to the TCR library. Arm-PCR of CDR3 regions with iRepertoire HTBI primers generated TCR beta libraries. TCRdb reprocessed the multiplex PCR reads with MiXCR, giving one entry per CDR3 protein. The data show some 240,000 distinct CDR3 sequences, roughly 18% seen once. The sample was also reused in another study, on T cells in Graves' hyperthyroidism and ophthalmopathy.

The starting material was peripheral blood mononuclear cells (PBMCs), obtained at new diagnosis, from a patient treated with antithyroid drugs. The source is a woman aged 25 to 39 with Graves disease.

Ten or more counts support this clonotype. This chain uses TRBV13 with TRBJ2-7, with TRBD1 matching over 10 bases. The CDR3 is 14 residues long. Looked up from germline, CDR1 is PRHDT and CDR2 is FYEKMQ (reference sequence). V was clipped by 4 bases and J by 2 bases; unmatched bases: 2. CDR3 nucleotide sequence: TGTGCCAGCAGCTCGACAGGGGGCCCCTACGAGCAGTACTTC. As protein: CASSSTGGPYEQYF.

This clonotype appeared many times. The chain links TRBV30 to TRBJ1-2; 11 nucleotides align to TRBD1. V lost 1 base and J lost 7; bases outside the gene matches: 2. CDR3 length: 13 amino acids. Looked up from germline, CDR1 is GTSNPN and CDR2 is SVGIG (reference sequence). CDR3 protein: CAWSGDRGSGYTF. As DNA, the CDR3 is TGTGCCTGGAGTGGGGACAGGGGGTCTGGCTACACCTTC.

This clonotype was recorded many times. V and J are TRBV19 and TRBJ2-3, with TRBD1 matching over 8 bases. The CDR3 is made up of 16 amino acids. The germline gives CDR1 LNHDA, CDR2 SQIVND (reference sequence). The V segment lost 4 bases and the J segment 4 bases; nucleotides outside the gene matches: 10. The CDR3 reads CASSTWTGRDPDTQYF. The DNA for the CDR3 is TGTGCCAGTAGTACCTGGACAGGGCGGGACCCAGATACGCAGTATTTT.

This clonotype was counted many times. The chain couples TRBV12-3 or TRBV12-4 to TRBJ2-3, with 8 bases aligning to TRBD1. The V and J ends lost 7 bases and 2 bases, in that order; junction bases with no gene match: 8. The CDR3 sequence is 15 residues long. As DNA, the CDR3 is TGTGCCAGCAATGGGGGGACAGGTTCCACAGATACGCAGTATTTT. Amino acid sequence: CASNGGTGSTDTQYF.

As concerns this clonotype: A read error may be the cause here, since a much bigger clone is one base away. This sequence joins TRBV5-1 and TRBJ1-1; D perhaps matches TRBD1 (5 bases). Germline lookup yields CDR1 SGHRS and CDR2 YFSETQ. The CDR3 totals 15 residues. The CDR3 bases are TGCGCCAGCAGCTTCGAGCCAGGGACGAACACTGAAGCTTTATTT. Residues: CASSFEPGTNTEALF.

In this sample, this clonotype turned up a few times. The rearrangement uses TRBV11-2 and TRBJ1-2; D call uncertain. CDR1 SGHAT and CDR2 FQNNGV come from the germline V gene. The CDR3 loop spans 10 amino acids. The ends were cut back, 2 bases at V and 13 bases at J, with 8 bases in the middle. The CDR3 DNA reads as TGTGCCAGCAGCTTACAGGCGCTCACCTTC. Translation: CASSLQALTF.

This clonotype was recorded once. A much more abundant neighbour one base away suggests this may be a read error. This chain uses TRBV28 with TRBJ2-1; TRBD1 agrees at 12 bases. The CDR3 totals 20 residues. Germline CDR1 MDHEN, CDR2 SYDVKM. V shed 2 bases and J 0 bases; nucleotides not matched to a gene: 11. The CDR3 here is CASSLRPGTGGPSSYNEQFF. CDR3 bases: TGTGCCAGCAGTTTACGGCCGGGGACAGGGGGCCCTAGCTCCTACAATGAGCAGTTCTTC.

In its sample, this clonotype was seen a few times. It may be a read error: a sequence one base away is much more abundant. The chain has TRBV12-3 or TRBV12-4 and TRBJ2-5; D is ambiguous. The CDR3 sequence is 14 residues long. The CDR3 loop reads CASGLIGPQETQYF. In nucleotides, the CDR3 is TGTGCCAGCGGTTTAATCGGGCCGCAAGAGACCCAGTACTTC.

CDR3 sequence (DNA): TGTGCCATCTCGTCTAGCGGGAACCCCACAGATACGCAGTATTTT. Translated: CAISSSGNPTDTQYF. The chain recombines TRBV2 with TRBJ2-3, with 9 bases identical to TRBD2. After removal of 10 bases from V and 2 bases from J, the junction contained 10 bases not matched to a gene. The CDR3 contains 15 residues. Germline loops: CDR1 SNHLY, CDR2 FYNNEI.

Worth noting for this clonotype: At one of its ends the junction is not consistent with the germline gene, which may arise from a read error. The CDR3: CASSLAGGSSPLHF. In nucleotides, the CDR3 is TGTGCCAGCAGCTTAGCAGGGGGAAGTTCACCCCTCCACTTC. The rearrangement joins TRBV13 to TRBJ1-6; 7 bases line up with TRBD1. Germline values: CDR1 PRHDT, CDR2 FYEKMQ (reference sequence). This CDR3 spans 14 amino acids.

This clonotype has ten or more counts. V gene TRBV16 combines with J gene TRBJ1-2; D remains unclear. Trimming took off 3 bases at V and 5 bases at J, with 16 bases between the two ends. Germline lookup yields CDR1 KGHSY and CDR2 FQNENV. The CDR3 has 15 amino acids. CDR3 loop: CASSQDGTSEYGYTF. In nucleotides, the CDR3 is TGTGCCAGCAGCCAGGACGGCACTTCGGAGTATGGCTACACCTTC. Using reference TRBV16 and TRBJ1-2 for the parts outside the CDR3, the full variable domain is GEEVAQTPKHLVRGEGQKAKLYCAPIKGHSYVFWYQQVLKNEFKFLISFQNENVFDETGMPKERFSAKCLPNSPCSLEIQATKLEDSAVYFCASSQDGTSEYGYTFGSGTRLTVV.

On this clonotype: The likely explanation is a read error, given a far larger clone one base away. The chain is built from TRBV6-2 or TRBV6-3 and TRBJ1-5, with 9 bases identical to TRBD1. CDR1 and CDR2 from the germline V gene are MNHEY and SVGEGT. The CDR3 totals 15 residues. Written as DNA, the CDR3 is TGTGCCGGCAGTGGGGGACAGGGAGGCAATCAGCCCCAGCATTTT. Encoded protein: CAGSGGQGGNQPQHF.

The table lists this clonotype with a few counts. For the CDR3, the DNA is TGTGCCAGCAGCCACCTCCTGACTGAAGCTTTCTTT. It codes for CASSHLLTEAFF. The gene calls are TRBV14 and TRBJ1-1; no definite D call. CDR1 is SGHDN and CDR2 is FVKESK in the germline V gene. The CDR3 is 12 residues long. V was pared by 3 bases and J by 5 bases, with 7 bases between.

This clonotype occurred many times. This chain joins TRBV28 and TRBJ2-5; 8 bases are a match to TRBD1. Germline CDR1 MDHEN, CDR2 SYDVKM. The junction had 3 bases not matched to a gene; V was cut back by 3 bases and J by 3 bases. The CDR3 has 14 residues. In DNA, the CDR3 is TGTGCCAGCAGTTTCTTGGACAGGGAAGAGACCCAGTACTTC. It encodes CASSFLDREETQYF.

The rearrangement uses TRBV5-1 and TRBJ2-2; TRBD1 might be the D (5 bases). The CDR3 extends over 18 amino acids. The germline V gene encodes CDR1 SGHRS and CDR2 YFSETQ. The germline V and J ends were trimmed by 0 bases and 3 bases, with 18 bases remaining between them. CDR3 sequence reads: CASSLGIPGRDYTGELFF. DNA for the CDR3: TGCGCCAGCAGCTTGGGTATCCCTGGCAGGGATTACACCGGGGAGCTGTTTTTT.

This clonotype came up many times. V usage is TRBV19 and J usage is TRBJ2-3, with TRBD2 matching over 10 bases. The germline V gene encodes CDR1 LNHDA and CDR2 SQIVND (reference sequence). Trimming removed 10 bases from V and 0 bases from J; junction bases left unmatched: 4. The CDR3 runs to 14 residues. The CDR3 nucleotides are TGTGCCACCTCGGGACTAGCGAGCACAGATACGCAGTATTTT. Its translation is CATSGLASTDTQYF.

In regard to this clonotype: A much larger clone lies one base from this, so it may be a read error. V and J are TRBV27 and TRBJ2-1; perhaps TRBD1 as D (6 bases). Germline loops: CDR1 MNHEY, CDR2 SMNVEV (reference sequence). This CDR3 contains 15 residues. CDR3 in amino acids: CASRGARDRSNERFF. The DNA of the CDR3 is TGTGCCAGCAGGGGGGCGAGGGACCGCTCCAATGAGCGGTTCTTC.

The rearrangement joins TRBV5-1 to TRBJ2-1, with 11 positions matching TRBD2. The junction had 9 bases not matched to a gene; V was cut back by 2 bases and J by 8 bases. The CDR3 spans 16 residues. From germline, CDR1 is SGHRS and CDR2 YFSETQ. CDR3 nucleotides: TGCGCCAGCAGCTTTTGGGTAGCGGGAGGGAGCGATGAGCAGTTCTTC. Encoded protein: CASSFWVAGGSDEQFF.

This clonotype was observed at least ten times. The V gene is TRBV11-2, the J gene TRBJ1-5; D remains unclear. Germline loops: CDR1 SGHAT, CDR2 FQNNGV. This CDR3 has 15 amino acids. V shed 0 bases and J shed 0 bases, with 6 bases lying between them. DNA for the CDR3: TGTGCCAGCAGCTTAGACTCTTATAGCAATCAGCCCCAGCATTTT. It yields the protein CASSLDSYSNQPQHF.

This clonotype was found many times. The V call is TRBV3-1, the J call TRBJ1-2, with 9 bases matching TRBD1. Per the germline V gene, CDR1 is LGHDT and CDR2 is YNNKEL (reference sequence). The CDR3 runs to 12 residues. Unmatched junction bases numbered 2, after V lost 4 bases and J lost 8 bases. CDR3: CASSRQGGGYTF. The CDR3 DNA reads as TGTGCCAGCAGCCGACAGGGGGGCGGCTACACCTTC.

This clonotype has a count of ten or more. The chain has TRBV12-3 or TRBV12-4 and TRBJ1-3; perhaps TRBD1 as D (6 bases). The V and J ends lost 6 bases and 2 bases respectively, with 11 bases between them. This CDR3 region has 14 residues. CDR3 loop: CASRSAGAGNTIYF. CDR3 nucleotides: TGTGCCAGCAGGTCAGCAGGGGCTGGAAACACCATATATTTT.

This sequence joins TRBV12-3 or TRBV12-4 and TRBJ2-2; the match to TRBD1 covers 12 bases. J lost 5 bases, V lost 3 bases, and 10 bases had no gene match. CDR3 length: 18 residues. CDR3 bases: TGTGCCAGCAGTTTCGTTCCGGGACAGGGGGCGGGAACCGGGGAGCTGTTTTTT. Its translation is CASSFVPGQGAGTGELFF.

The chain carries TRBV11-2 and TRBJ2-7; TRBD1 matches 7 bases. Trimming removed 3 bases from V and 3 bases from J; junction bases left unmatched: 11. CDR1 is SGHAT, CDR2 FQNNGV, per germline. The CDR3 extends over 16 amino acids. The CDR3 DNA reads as TGTGCCAGCAGCTTCCACCCGGGACAGCCGAACTACGAGCAGTACTTC. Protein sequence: CASSFHPGQPNYEQYF. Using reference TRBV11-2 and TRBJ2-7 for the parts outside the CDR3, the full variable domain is EAGVAQSPRYKIIEKRQSVAFWCNPISGHATLYWYQQILGQGPKLLIQFQNNGVVDDSQLPKDRFSAERLKGVDSTLKIQPAKLEDSAVYLCASSFHPGQPNYEQYFGPGTRLTVT.

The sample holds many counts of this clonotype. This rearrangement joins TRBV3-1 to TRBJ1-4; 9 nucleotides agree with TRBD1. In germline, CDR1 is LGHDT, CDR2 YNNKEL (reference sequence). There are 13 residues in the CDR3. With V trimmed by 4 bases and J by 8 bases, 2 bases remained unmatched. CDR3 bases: TGTGCCAGCAGCCGGGACAGGGAGGAAAAACTGTTTTTT. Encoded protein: CASSRDREEKLFF.

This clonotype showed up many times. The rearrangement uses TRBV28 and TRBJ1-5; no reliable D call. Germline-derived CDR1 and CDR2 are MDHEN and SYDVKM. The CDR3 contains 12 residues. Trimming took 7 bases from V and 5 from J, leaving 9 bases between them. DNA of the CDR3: TGTGCCAGCACCCCCAGAGATCAGCCCCAGCATTTT. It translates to CASTPRDQPQHF. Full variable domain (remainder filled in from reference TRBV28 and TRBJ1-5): DVKVTQSSRYLVKRTGEKVFLECVQDMDHENMFWYRQDPGLGLRLIYFSYDVKMKEKGDIPEGYSVSREKKERFSLILESASTNQTSMYLCASTPRDQPQHFGDGTRLSIL.

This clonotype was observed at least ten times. The CDR3 DNA sequence: TGTGCCAGCAGCCTTCGTCCGAATCAGCCCCAGCATTTT. It translates to CASSLRPNQPQHF. J is TRBJ1-5 and V is TRBV28; D ambiguous. Trimming pared 6 bases from V and 4 bases from J, leaving 10 bases between. The CDR3 has 13 residues. CDR1 is MDHEN and CDR2 is SYDVKM in the germline V gene.